This T cell receptor (beta chain) originates from a study of blood T cells in healthy people across ages. This clonotype was seen more than once but under ten times. With a J-beta primer mix and a sample-barcoded 5' primer, a second PCR ran roughly 6 to 11 cycles. MiXCR, applied by TCRdb to the 5' RACE reads, yields one record per CDR3 protein. This sample has about 780,000 distinct CDR3 sequences; 25% to 30% occur once, and the top ten carry around 3%. The individuals who served as donors were healthy Caucasians living in Russia, aged roughly 6 to 90. It was ten milliliters of peripheral blood that were drawn from each donor. Isolated per sample were at least 7 million PBMCs. This CDR3 contains 15 residues. Germline V gene data show CDR1 as SGHTA and CDR2 as FQGTGA. In addition, the sample was reused for a study of T cells of mothers and their children.

The V call is TRBV7-3, the J call TRBJ2-5; TRBD2 aligns across 13 bases. The tail of the sequence fits TRBJ2-1 better, so the J call may be wrong. This TCR was sampled from a boy between 10 and 17 years old in good health. What was sequenced was blood. CDR3 nucleotide sequence: TGTGCCAGCAGCTTCCCGGGACTAGCGGGAAATGAGCAGTTCTTC. It translates to CASSFPGLAGNEQFF.